Presented here are 5 T cell receptor beta chains from one specimen sequenced in a study of radiotherapy plus CTLA-4 blockade in lung cancer. Sequencing was performed with immunoSEQ multiplex PCR; in TCRdb, only in-frame clones are kept and a portion is missing. There are about 62,000 clones in the sample; around 76% occur only once, and roughly 3.1% lies in the top ten. Source: peripheral blood, taken from a patient treated with radiotherapy plus ipilimumab. The source of these receptors is a human donor with non-small cell lung cancer who had a complete response to radiotherapy plus ipilimumab.

The rearrangement links TRBV5-6 to TRBJ2-6; 11 bases fit TRBD2. The J segment lost 3 bases and the V segment lost 6 bases, leaving 8 bases of the junction unmatched. The CDR3 is made up of 17 amino acids. The germline gives CDR1 SGHDT, CDR2 YYEEEE. The CDR3 sequence is CASIPLAGVSGANVLTF. DNA of the CDR3: TGTGCCAGCATCCCACTAGCGGGAGTTAGTGGGGCCAACGTCCTGACTTTC.

The rearrangement uses TRBV7-9 and TRBJ2-1; 8 bases map to TRBD1. The CDR3 is 13 residues long. Germline V gives CDR1 SEHNR, CDR2 FQNEAQ (reference sequence). The V and J ends lost 4 bases and 9 bases, in that order; junction bases with no gene match: 5. The CDR3 region has the DNA TGTGCCAGCAGCTGGACAGGGCTCGGTGAGCAGTTCTTC. It translates to CASSWTGLGEQFF. Drawing the rest from reference TRBV7-9 and TRBJ2-1, the complete variable domain is DTGVSQNPRHKITKRGQNVTFRCDPISEHNRLYWYRQTLGQGPEFLTYFQNEAQLEKSRLLSDRFSAERPKGSFSTLEIQRTEQGDSAMYLCASSWTGLGEQFFGPGTRLTVL.

This sequence joins TRBV29-1 and TRBJ2-1; 8 bases are shared with TRBD1. CDR3 length: 15 residues. Per germline, CDR1 SQVTM and CDR2 ANQGSEA. J gave up 6 bases and V 0 bases, and 7 bases lay outside the gene matches. CDR3: CSVEDRGQVGNEQFF. The CDR3 DNA sequence: TGCAGCGTTGAAGATAGGGGACAGGTTGGCAATGAGCAGTTCTTC.

This clone was seen only once. Other DNA sequences in the sample encode the same CDR3. The gene calls are TRBV7-2 and TRBJ2-5; possible D gene TRBD1, 5 bases. The CDR3 length is 19 residues. Trimming cost V 0 bases and J 2 bases, with 22 bases left between them. Germline lookup yields CDR1 SGHTA and CDR2 FQGNSA. This CDR3 is CASSLAGRGSKQSQETQYF. The CDR3 DNA reads as TGTGCCAGCAGCTTAGCGGGTAGGGGTTCGAAGCAATCGCAAGAGACCCAGTACTTC.

The chain links TRBV18 to TRBJ2-3, with D possibly matching TRBD2 (5 bases). Germline V gives CDR1 KGHSH, CDR2 LQKENI. V dropped 2 bases and J dropped 3 bases, with 12 bases sitting between them. The CDR3 is made up of 15 amino acids. This CDR3 reads CASSPRPSGTDTQYF. The DNA for the CDR3 is TGTGCCAGCTCACCAAGGCCCTCGGGGACAGATACGCAGTATTTT.